This T cell receptor beta chain was documented in a study of metastatic and nonmetastatic thyroid tumors. Study as a whole: Thyroid patients, malignant and benign, had repertoires compared across blood and tumor or nodule tissue. Study results and limitations: A significant increase in TCR beta diversity was reportedly seen in malignant thyroid tumors relative to benign nodules, in blood and tumor.

The CDR3 is 17 amino acids. CDR1 SGHRS and CDR2 YFSETQ come from the germline V gene. V shed 1 base and J shed 3 bases, with 19 bases lying between them. No treatment of any kind had been given to any patient before thyroid surgery. Authors' analysis steps: Researchers built a distant-metastasis classifier for papillary thyroid cancer that drew on CDR3 differences across clinicopathological groups. Via MiXCR, TCRdb re-called the PCR reads. TCRdb's processing, not the authors', yielded these V and J calls. Of 40,000 or so clones in the sample, 25% to 30% are singletons; the top ten hold around 10%. Turning to this clone: Its antigen is unknown.

The receptor was isolated from a female donor with papillary thyroid cancer or a benign thyroid nodule (not recorded which). Some clones in this sample may be carry-over from other donors' samples. The sequenced sample consisted of blood. The chain is built from TRBV5-1 and TRBJ1-2, with D possibly matching TRBD1 (5 bases). The CDR3, as DNA: TGCGCCAGCAGCTTGCCGAGGGACGGCCAATGGGACTATGGCTACACCTTC. This encodes CASSLPRDGQWDYGYTF.